The sequence of this T cell receptor (beta chain) was determined in a study of cytomegalovirus exposure and HLA in healthy donors. Primers included in the PCR were 60 Vbeta and 13 Jbeta primers. The data were produced by immunoSEQ multiplex PCR, yet TCRdb's version contains in-frame clones alone and is incomplete. The data contain more than 150,000 clones, approximately 81% of them singletons. The CDR3 has 14 residues. V was pared by 5 bases and J by 1 base, with 3 bases of the junction left unmatched. CDR1 is LNHDA, CDR2 SQIVND, per germline (reference sequence). Sequences were obtained from PBMCs. This receptor was identified in a boy aged 10-17 years in good health and CMV-seronegative. V and J are TRBV19 and TRBJ2-7, with 9 nucleotides matching TRBD1. CDR3 region: CASSSGTGSYEQYF. CDR3 nucleotides: TGTGCCAGTAGTTCCGGGACAGGGTCCTACGAGCAGTACTTC.